The TCR beta chain under discussion was sequenced for a study of blood T cell repertoires in COVID-19. About the study: Donors in the United States, Italy and Spain gave samples during acute or convalescent COVID-19. PBMCs, B-cell-depleted T cells, or T cells provided the cDNA or gDNA that made up the material.

Between the trimmed V and J ends, which lost 0 bases and 1 base, there was a span of 6 bases. The CDR3 is 15 residues long. CDR1 and CDR2 from the germline V gene are LNHDA and SQIVND (reference sequence). In the source study's methods: Amplified reference gene primers provided the basis for estimating nucleated cell counts. The method was immunoSEQ multiplex PCR; TCRdb's version includes in-frame clones alone and lacks a portion of them. V and J calls and clone size are as listed in that table; D and trimming were resolved from the DNA. The data show roughly 52,000 clones, roughly 85% seen once. There are a few counts of this clone.

V and J are TRBV19 and TRBJ2-2; D remains unclear. The material sequenced was peripheral blood. This clonotype was obtained from a human donor in a cohort sampled during active COVID-19. The CDR3 here is CASSIERVNTGELFF. CDR3 in DNA: TGTGCCAGTAGTATAGAACGGGTGAACACCGGGGAGCTGTTTTTT.